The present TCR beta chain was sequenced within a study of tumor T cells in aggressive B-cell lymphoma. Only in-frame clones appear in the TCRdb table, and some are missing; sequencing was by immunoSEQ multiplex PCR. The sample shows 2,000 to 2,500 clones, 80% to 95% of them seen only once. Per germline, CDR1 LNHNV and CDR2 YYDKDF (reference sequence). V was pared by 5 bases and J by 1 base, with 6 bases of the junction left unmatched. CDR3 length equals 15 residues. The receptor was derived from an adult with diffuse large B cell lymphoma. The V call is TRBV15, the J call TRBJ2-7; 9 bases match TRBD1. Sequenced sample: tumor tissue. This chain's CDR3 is CATSRDRVGSYEQYF. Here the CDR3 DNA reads TGTGCCACCAGCCGGGACAGGGTCGGATCCTACGAGCAGTACTTC. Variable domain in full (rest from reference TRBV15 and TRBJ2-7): DAMVIQNPRYQVTQFGKPVTLSCSQTLNHNVMYWYQQKSSQAPKLLFHYYDKDFNNEADTPDNFQSRRPNTSFCFLDIRSPGLGDTAMYLCATSRDRVGSYEQYFGPGTRLTVT.